Listed below are T cell receptor beta chains from one sample, sequenced in a study of blood T cell repertoires in COVID-19. Assay used: immunoSEQ multiplex PCR; TCRdb lists only in-frame clones, some missing. The sample shows about 260,000 clones, about 88% of them seen only once. The specimen was PBMCs or T cells enriched from blood (not recorded which). The receptor set was obtained from a man aged 30 to 39 with acute COVID-19. CDR3s include the opening cysteine and the closing phenylalanine or tryptophan. The D gene is left open where the match is weak. Size values are once, few and many counts, or a class for expanded clones, and some rows have none.

V gene,clone size,J gene,CDR3 length,D gene,CDR3 protein,CDR3 DNA
TRBV5-1,.,TRBJ1-2,13,TRBD1,CASSLDRVEGYTF,TGCGCCAGCAGCTTAGACAGGGTAGAAGGCTACACCTTC
TRBV10-2,.,TRBJ2-2,16,.,CASSVGRFPPTGELFF,TGCGCCAGCAGTGTCGGTCGTTTTCCTCCTACCGGGGAGCTGTTTTTT
TRBV4-3,many,TRBJ2-1,15,TRBD2,CASSQDLGTSGEQFF,TGCGCCAGCAGCCAAGATCTGGGGACTAGCGGTGAGCAGTTCTTC
TRBV10-2,.,TRBJ2-2,14,TRBD2,CASTSGGPTGELFF,TGCGCCAGCACTAGCGGGGGCCCTACCGGGGAGCTGTTTTTT
TRBV19,few,TRBJ1-4,14,.,CASRKGTTNEKLFF,TGTGCCAGTAGAAAGGGGACAACTAATGAAAAACTGTTTTTT
TRBV7-9,.,TRBJ1-4,18,.,CASSLELATGGLIEKLFF,TGTGCCAGCAGCTTAGAACTGGCCACCGGAGGTTTGATTGAAAAACTGTTTTTT
TRBV9,.,TRBJ2-1,13,.,CASSAPLLNEQFF,TGTGCCAGCAGCGCCCCATTGTTGAATGAGCAGTTCTTC
TRBV4-2,.,TRBJ1-1,17,TRBD1,CASSQDLRGQGRTEAFF,TGTGCCAGCAGCCAAGATTTGAGGGGACAGGGTAGGACTGAAGCTTTCTTT
TRBV24-1,.,TRBJ1-2,12,.,CATSDSNYGYTF,TGTGCCACCAGTGATTCAAACTATGGCTACACCTTC
TRBV14,.,TRBJ2-5,13,.,CASGLSNQETQYF,TGTGCCAGCGGACTATCTAACCAAGAGACCCAGTACTTC
TRBV5-1,few,TRBJ1-4,14,TRBD1,CASSLAFGTERLFF,TGCGCCAGCAGCTTGGCTTTCGGGACAGAAAGACTGTTTTTT
TRBV5-5,.,TRBJ1-2,15,.,CASSPTGLTVGGYTF,TGTGCCAGCAGCCCGACGGGACTCACGGTGGGTGGCTACACCTTC
TRBV6-2/TRBV6-3,medium-sized,TRBJ2-5,14,.,CASSPWETGSTQYF,TGTGCCAGCAGTCCCTGGGAGACAGGTTCTACCCAGTACTTC
TRBV5-1,few,TRBJ2-2,14,.,CASSLHADTGELFF,TGTGCCAGCAGCTTGCACGCGGACACCGGGGAGCTGTTTTTT
TRBV25-1,.,TRBJ1-4,15,.,CATSRTVSTNEKLFF,TGTGCCACCTCCCGGACAGTTTCAACTAATGAAAAACTGTTTTTT
TRBV7-2,.,TRBJ2-5,14,TRBD2,CASSPGLAAKAQYF,TGTGCCAGCAGCCCGGGACTAGCGGCCAAGGCCCAGTACTTC
TRBV28,.,TRBJ1-2,13,TRBD1,CASRRDRTDAYTF,TGTGCCAGCCGACGGGACAGAACAGATGCCTACACCTTC
TRBV11-2,.,TRBJ2-5,14,.,CASSLLPGKETQYF,TGTGCCAGCAGCTTACTTCCGGGGAAGGAGACCCAGTACTTC
TRBV5-1,.,TRBJ2-2,17,TRBD1,CASSLVAGGANTGELFF,TGCGCCAGCAGCTTGGTGGCAGGGGGCGCGAACACCGGGGAGCTGTTTTTT
TRBV5-1,.,TRBJ1-2,14,.,CASSLGGQNYGYTF,TGTGCCAGCAGCTTGGGTGGACAGAACTATGGCTACACCTTC
TRBV6-4,few,TRBJ1-1,15,.,CASSDSEGGSTEAFF,TGTGCCAGCAGTGACTCAGAGGGAGGTAGTACTGAAGCTTTCTTT
TRBV5-1,once,TRBJ2-2,13,.,CASSLGQPGELFF,TGCGCCAGCAGCTTGGGACAGCCCGGGGAGCTGTTTTTT
TRBV5-5,.,TRBJ1-4,14,.,CASRTGQLDEKLFF,TGTGCCAGCAGGACAGGCCAGTTGGATGAAAAACTGTTTTTT
TRBV5-1,.,TRBJ2-5,13,.,CASSLTGEETQYF,TGCGCCAGCAGCTTGACCGGGGAAGAGACCCAGTACTTC
TRBV6-5,.,TRBJ1-2,11,TRBD1,CATTGVDGYTF,TGTGCCACCACAGGGGTTGATGGCTACACCTTC
TRBV4-3,few,TRBJ2-1,16,TRBD2,CASSQDPAGLYNEQFF,TGCGCCAGCAGCCAAGACCCAGCGGGATTGTACAATGAGCAGTTCTTC